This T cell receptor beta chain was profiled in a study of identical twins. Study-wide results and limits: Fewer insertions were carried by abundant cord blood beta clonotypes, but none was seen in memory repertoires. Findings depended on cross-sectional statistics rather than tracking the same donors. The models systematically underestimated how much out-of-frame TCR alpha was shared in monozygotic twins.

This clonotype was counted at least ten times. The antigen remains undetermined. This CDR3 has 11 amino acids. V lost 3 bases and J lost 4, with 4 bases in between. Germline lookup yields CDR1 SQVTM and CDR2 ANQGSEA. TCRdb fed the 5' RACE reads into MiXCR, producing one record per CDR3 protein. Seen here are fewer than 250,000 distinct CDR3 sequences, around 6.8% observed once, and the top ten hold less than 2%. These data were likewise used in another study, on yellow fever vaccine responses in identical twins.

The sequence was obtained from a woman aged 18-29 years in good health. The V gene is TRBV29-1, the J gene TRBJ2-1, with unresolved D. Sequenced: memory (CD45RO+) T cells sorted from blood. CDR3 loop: CSVDRYNEQFF. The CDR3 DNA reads TGCAGCGTTGACAGGTACAATGAGCAGTTCTTC.